This T cell receptor (beta chain) was identified during a study of cytomegalovirus exposure and HLA in healthy donors. General study points: With high specificity and sensitivity, the classifier reportedly diagnosed cytomegalovirus status. In the approximately 130 validation repertoires, a later analysis found that first-cohort TCR clusters tended to co-occur.

The donors were part of the roughly 120-subject validation cohort, which stood apart from the roughly 670-subject first cohort. As for this clone: Its antigen remains unidentified.

Data came from immunoSEQ multiplex PCR; TCRdb stores just in-frame clones and leaves some out. Of tens of thousands of clones listed, 94% are singletons. Germline CDR1 reads SGHRS; CDR2 reads YFSETQ. The CDR3 consists of 18 residues. Trimming at V came to 0 bases and at J to 4 bases, leaving 8 bases not matched to a gene. The sequence came from a young woman in good health and CMV-seropositive. The sequencing input was PBMCs. J is TRBJ2-3 and V is TRBV5-1, with 13 bases lining up with TRBD2. CDR3 in amino acids: CASSLGGTSGMRADTQYF. CDR3 nucleotide sequence: TGCGCCAGCAGCTTGGGAGGGACTAGCGGGATGAGGGCAGATACGCAGTATTTT.